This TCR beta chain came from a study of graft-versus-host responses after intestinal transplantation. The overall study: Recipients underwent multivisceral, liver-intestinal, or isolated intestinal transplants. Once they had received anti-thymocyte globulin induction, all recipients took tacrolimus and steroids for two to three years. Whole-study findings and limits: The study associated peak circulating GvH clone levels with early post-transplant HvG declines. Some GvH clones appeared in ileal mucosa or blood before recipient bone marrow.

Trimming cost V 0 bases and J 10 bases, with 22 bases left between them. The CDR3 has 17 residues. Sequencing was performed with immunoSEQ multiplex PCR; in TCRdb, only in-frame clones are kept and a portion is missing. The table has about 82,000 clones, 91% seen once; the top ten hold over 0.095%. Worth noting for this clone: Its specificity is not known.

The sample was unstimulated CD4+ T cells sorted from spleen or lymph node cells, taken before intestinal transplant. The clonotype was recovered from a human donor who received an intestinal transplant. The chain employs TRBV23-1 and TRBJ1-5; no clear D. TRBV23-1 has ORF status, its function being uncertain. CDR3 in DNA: TGCGCCAGCAGTCAATCAAATTGCGGGGAAGAGTACGGACCCCAGCATTTT. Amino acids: CASSQSNCGEEYGPQHF.